The 28 T cell receptor beta chains presented below share a single source sample, sequenced in a study of a mutant IDH1 vaccine in newly diagnosed glioma. Here immunoSEQ multiplex PCR was the method, and the copy in TCRdb shows in-frame clones only, minus some. Here the sample spans tens of thousands of clones, 70% to 90% being singletons. The time point denotes: week 47, end of study. The content of each vaccine dose was 300 ug of mutant IDH1 20-mer peptide, and topical imiquimod accompanied it. For these receptors, no antigen is known. Sequences were derived from PBMCs, sampled from a glioma patient whose treatment included an IDH1 peptide vaccine. These TCRs come from a man aged 35-49 years with glioma.

The V call is TRBV5-3, the J call TRBJ1-2; D ambiguous. TRBV5-3 is filed as an ORF, its function uncertain. Trimming took off 3 bases at V and 5 bases at J, with 17 bases between the two ends. The CDR3 covers 15 residues. CDR3: CARSSRATSEYGYTF. The CDR3 nucleotides read TGTGCCAGAAGCTCTCGCGCGACCTCGGAGTATGGCTACACCTTC.

The chain recombines TRBV7-9 with TRBJ2-1; 9 nucleotides agree with TRBD2. J gave up 3 bases and V 3 bases, and 6 bases lay outside the gene matches. CDR1 SEHNR and CDR2 FQNEAQ come from the germline V gene (reference sequence). The CDR3 spans 16 residues. The CDR3 DNA follows: TGTGCCAGCAGCTTCTTGACTAGCGGTGACTACAATGAGCAGTTCTTC. Residues: CASSFLTSGDYNEQFF.

The gene calls are TRBV13 and TRBJ2-1; 7 bases align to TRBD1. CDR3 length equals 14 residues. V gave up 2 bases and J gave up 6 bases; unmatched junction bases: 4. Germline V gene sequence: CDR1 PRHDT, CDR2 FYEKMQ (reference sequence). The CDR3 nucleotides are TGTGCCAGCAGCTTAACCAGGGGGTCCAATGAGCAGTTCTTC. Residues: CASSLTRGSNEQFF. Full variable domain (missing parts from reference TRBV13 and TRBJ2-1): AAGVIQSPRHLIKEKRETATLKCYPIPRHDTVYWYQQGPGQDPQFLISFYEKMQSDKGSIPDRFSAQQFSDYHSELNMSSLELGDSALYFCASSLTRGSNEQFFGPGTRLTVL.

V gene TRBV7-9 combines with J gene TRBJ1-2; TRBD1 is a possible D gene (5 bases). Trimming left V 1 base short and J 6 bases short, with 15 bases between. The CDR3 length is 15 residues. The germline V gene has CDR1 SEHNR and CDR2 FQNEAQ (reference sequence). CDR3: CASSLGGVESNGYTF. The CDR3 DNA follows: TGTGCCAGCAGCTTAGGGGGGGTCGAGTCTAATGGCTACACCTTC.

The chain carries TRBV11-1 and TRBJ2-1; the D is unclear. The CDR3 has 13 residues. The V gene lost 1 base and the J gene lost 2 bases, with 3 bases spanning the gap. The germline gives CDR1 SGHAT, CDR2 FQDESV (reference sequence). The CDR3 DNA is TGTGCCAGCAGCTTAGGGGCCTACAATGAGCAGTTCTTC. It translates to CASSLGAYNEQFF.

J is TRBJ1-5 and V is TRBV2, with a possible D match to TRBD1 (6 bases). This CDR3 has 14 amino acids. Germline V CDR1 and CDR2: SNHLY, FYNNEI. The ends were cut back, 3 bases at V and 11 bases at J, with 17 bases in the middle. The CDR3 protein is CASSEERGEGAQHF. The CDR3 bases are TGTGCCAGCAGTGAGGAACGGGGGGAGGGGGCCCAGCATTTT.

This clone was counted a few times. The CDR3 loop is CASSAAGGTGNTIYF. Here the CDR3 DNA reads TGTGCCAGCAGTGCGGCAGGGGGCACTGGAAACACCATATATTTT. The chain joins TRBV6-1 to TRBJ1-3, with 8 positions matching TRBD1. The CDR3 extends over 15 amino acids. J was trimmed by 2 bases and V by 4 bases; bases with no gene match: 4. Germline V gene lookup returns CDR1 MNHNS and CDR2 SASEGT.

The chain uses TRBV5-6 and TRBJ1-2, with 10 positions matching TRBD1. This CDR3 has 14 amino acids. The junction had 3 bases not matched to a gene; V was cut back by 2 bases and J by 5 bases. Germline loops: CDR1 SGHDT, CDR2 YYEEEE. The CDR3 DNA is TGTGCCAGCAGCTTCGGACAGGGGGTTTATGGCTACACCTTC. Its protein is CASSFGQGVYGYTF.

This rearrangement joins TRBV7-9 to TRBJ2-5; tentatively, D is TRBD1 (6 bases). Trimming pared 6 bases from V and 7 bases from J, leaving 6 bases between. The CDR3 has 10 amino acids. Germline assignment: CDR1 SEHNR and CDR2 FQNEAQ (reference sequence). CDR3 loop: CASRQGTQYF. The CDR3 coding sequence is TGTGCCAGCAGACAGGGGACCCAGTACTTC. The whole variable domain, remainder taken from reference TRBV7-9 and TRBJ2-5, is DTGVSQNPRHKITKRGQNVTFRCDPISEHNRLYWYRQTLGQGPEFLTYFQNEAQLEKSRLLSDRFSAERPKGSFSTLEIQRTEQGDSAMYLCASRQGTQYFGPGTRLLVL.

The chain combines TRBV10-2 with TRBJ2-1; 9 nucleotides match TRBD2. The CDR3 is 14 residues long. Germline loops: CDR1 WSHSY, CDR2 SAAADI. Trimming at V came to 8 bases and at J to 5 bases, leaving 7 bases not matched to a gene. The CDR3 region is CASVRTSANNEQFF. The CDR3 DNA sequence: TGCGCCAGCGTCCGGACTAGCGCAAACAATGAGCAGTTCTTC.

The chain combines TRBV4-1 with TRBJ2-7; D remains unclear. The CDR3 extends over 15 amino acids. The germline V gene has CDR1 MGHRA and CDR2 YSYEKL. V was shortened by 0 bases and J by 3 bases, with 12 bases between the two germline ends. The CDR3 DNA is TGCGCCAGCAGCCAAGATCGTAGGCCGAACTACGAGCAGTACTTC. Amino acids: CASSQDRRPNYEQYF.

There are a few counts of this clone. The V gene is TRBV4-3, the J gene TRBJ1-2, with D possibly being TRBD1 (6 bases). This CDR3 is built from 16 residues. Germline CDR1 is LGHNA and CDR2 is YSLEER. Trimming removed 4 bases at V and 2 bases at J, with 17 bases between. CDR3 in amino acids: CASSPGEAGRNYGYTF. CDR3 coding DNA: TGCGCCAGCAGCCCAGGGGAGGCGGGACGAAACTATGGCTACACCTTC.

CDR3 bases: TGTGCCAGCAGTGAAACAGCGAACACCGGGGAGCTGTTTTTT. Translated: CASSETANTGELFF. The rearrangement links TRBV25-1 to TRBJ2-2; D remains ambiguous. Between the trimmed V and J ends, which lost 2 bases and 0 bases, there was a span of 4 bases. The CDR3 extends over 14 amino acids. Germline V lookup: CDR1 MGHDK, CDR2 SYGVNS. Looking up the rest from reference TRBV25-1 and TRBJ2-2 gives the full variable domain: EADIYQTPRYLVIGTGKKITLECSQTMGHDKMYWYQQDPGMELHLIHYSYGVNSTEKGDLSSESTVSRIRTEHFPLTLESARPSHTSQYLCASSETANTGELFFGEGSRLTVL.

This chain joins TRBV11-2 and TRBJ2-3, with D perhaps matching TRBD1 (5 bases). CDR3 length: 15 residues. The ends were cut back, 3 bases at V and 2 bases at J, with 12 bases in the middle. Germline V gene data show CDR1 as SGHAT and CDR2 as FQNNGV. CDR3 coding DNA: TGTGCCAGCAGCTTGCCGCAGGGAATCACAGATACGCAGTATTTT. It encodes CASSLPQGITDTQYF.

This clone came up a few times. V is TRBV2 and J is TRBJ1-2; 7 bases are a match to TRBD1. CDR3 length equals 14 residues. The V gene's germline CDR1 is SNHLY and CDR2 FYNNEI. The V gene end was trimmed by 4 bases and the J gene end by 2 bases; junction bases not matched to a gene: 4. CDR3 residues: CASSGQGGNYGYTF. The CDR3 nucleotides read TGTGCCAGCAGTGGACAGGGTGGGAACTATGGCTACACCTTC.

V usage is TRBV5-6 and J usage is TRBJ2-7, with TRBD2 matching over 9 bases. The CDR3 has 16 residues. The V and J ends lost 0 bases and 6 bases, in that order; junction bases with no gene match: 10. Germline loops: CDR1 SGHDT, CDR2 YYEEEE. The CDR3 sequence: CASSLEGGRARGEQYF. CDR3 coding DNA: TGTGCCAGCAGCTTGGAAGGCGGGAGGGCCCGGGGCGAGCAGTACTTC.

The chain links TRBV7-3 to TRBJ1-2; 9 bases fit TRBD1. Looked up from germline, CDR1 is SGHTA and CDR2 is FQGTGA. V shed 2 bases and J 8 bases; nucleotides not matched to a gene: 6. The CDR3 totals 14 residues. CDR3 nucleotides: TGTGCCAGCAGCTTACGGGGACAGGGAGGAGGCTACACCTTC. Encoded protein: CASSLRGQGGGYTF.

This clone appeared once. The V call is TRBV18, the J call TRBJ2-2; D is unresolved. This CDR3 is 14 amino acids long. Trimming removed 4 bases from V and 2 bases from J, with 8 bases in between. Germline V gene data show CDR1 as KGHSH and CDR2 as LQKENI. CDR3 protein: CASSQRTNTGELFF. As DNA, the CDR3 is TGTGCCAGCTCACAAAGGACCAACACCGGGGAGCTGTTTTTT.

This clone was recorded a few times. J is TRBJ1-2 and V is TRBV18; possibly TRBD1 for D (5 bases). CDR1 and CDR2 from the germline V gene are KGHSH and LQKENI. CDR3 size: 17 residues. V was shortened by 6 bases and J by 5 bases, with 25 bases between the two germline ends. The CDR3, as DNA: TGTGCCAGCTCCCAGAGTTCTGGAGCAGGGCTCTGGTATGGCTACACCTTC. It encodes CASSQSSGAGLWYGYTF. Together with reference TRBV18 and TRBJ1-2, the CDR3 gives the full variable domain: NAGVMQNPRHLVRRRGQEARLRCSPMKGHSHVYWYRQLPEEGLKFMVYLQKENIIDESGMPKERFSAEFPKEGPSILRIQQVVRGDSAAYFCASSQSSGAGLWYGYTFGSGTRLTVV.

The DNA of the CDR3 is TGTGCCAGCAGCCCACAGGGAGGCTATGGCTACACCTTC. Residues: CASSPQGGYGYTF. This chain joins TRBV5-4 and TRBJ1-2, with D perhaps matching TRBD1 (6 bases). V shed 4 bases and J shed 4 bases, with 11 bases lying between them. CDR1 is SGHNT and CDR2 is YYREEE in the germline V gene (reference sequence). CDR3 length equals 13 residues.

The rearrangement links TRBV27 to TRBJ1-2, with TRBD1 identical over 8 bases. Trimming cost V 6 bases and J 7 bases; bases outside gene matches: 7. The germline CDR1 and CDR2 sequences are MNHEY and SMNVEV (reference sequence). The CDR3 consists of 13 residues. This CDR3 is CASSPTGVSGYTF. As DNA, the CDR3 is TGTGCCAGCAGCCCGACAGGGGTAAGTGGCTACACCTTC.

This chain uses TRBV7-2 with TRBJ2-4; perhaps TRBD2 as D (6 bases). The ends were cut back, 0 bases at V and 1 base at J, with 13 bases in the middle. Germline loops: CDR1 SGHTA, CDR2 FQGNSA. The CDR3 spans 17 residues. CDR3 in amino acids: CASSLANRDWAKNIQYF. The CDR3 DNA is TGTGCCAGCAGCTTAGCCAACCGGGACTGGGCCAAAAACATTCAGTACTTC.

This clone was observed a handful of times. V and J are TRBV2 and TRBJ1-5; 9 bases align to TRBD1. V gave up 5 bases and J gave up 11 bases; unmatched junction bases: 10. The CDR3 runs 14 residues. Germline loops: CDR1 SNHLY, CDR2 FYNNEI. The CDR3 nucleotides read TGTGCCAGCAGTTTACAGGGGGCTCAGTCAGCCCAGCATTTT. It yields the protein CASSLQGAQSAQHF.

This chain joins TRBV5-6 and TRBJ2-2; D might be TRBD1 or TRBD2, each matching 6 bases. CDR3 length equals 14 residues. Germline CDR1 is SGHDT and CDR2 is YYEEEE. V lost 4 bases, J lost 3 bases, and 10 bases lay in between. CDR3: CASSGGRDTGELFF. CDR3 sequence (DNA): TGTGCCAGCAGCGGGGGGCGGGACACCGGGGAGCTGTTTTTT.

For this clone: This specimen includes other DNA sequences encoding the same CDR3. The gene calls are TRBV14 and TRBJ1-2; D gene unclear. CDR3 length: 13 amino acids. The germline V gene encodes CDR1 SGHDN and CDR2 FVKESK. The V and J ends lost 9 bases and 4 bases respectively, with 15 bases between them. CDR3 coding DNA: TGTGCCAGTCGCTCGTCGGGCAGCTATGGCTACACCTTC. Its translation: CASRSSGSYGYTF.

The chain uses TRBV11-2 and TRBJ2-1, with 13 bases matching TRBD2. Germline CDR1 and CDR2: SGHAT and FQNNGV. Trimming removed 7 bases from V and 7 bases from J; junction bases left unmatched: 10. This CDR3 spans 16 amino acids. CDR3 protein: CASTQRLAGGPNEQFF. The CDR3 DNA reads as TGTGCCAGCACCCAACGACTAGCGGGGGGCCCAAATGAGCAGTTCTTC. Full variable domain (missing parts from reference TRBV11-2 and TRBJ2-1): EAGVAQSPRYKIIEKRQSVAFWCNPISGHATLYWYQQILGQGPKLLIQFQNNGVVDDSQLPKDRFSAERLKGVDSTLKIQPAKLEDSAVYLCASTQRLAGGPNEQFFGPGTRLTVL.

The rearrangement links TRBV4-2 to TRBJ2-3, with TRBD1 matching over 7 bases. The CDR3 contains 16 residues. Trimming took 5 bases from V and 0 from J; bases not matched to a gene: 8. Germline V gives CDR1 LGHNA, CDR2 YNFKEQ. The CDR3 DNA reads TGTGCCAGCAGCGTTCGACAGGGAACAAGCACAGATACGCAGTATTTT. It translates to CASSVRQGTSTDTQYF.

The chain joins TRBV5-4 to TRBJ1-2; 9 nucleotides match TRBD1. The trim removed 0 bases at V and 3 bases at J, leaving 9 bases unmatched. Germline-derived CDR1 and CDR2 are SGHNT and YYREEE (reference sequence). The CDR3 extends over 17 amino acids. The CDR3 region is CASSLGAYGTGHYGYTF. DNA for the CDR3: TGTGCCAGCAGCTTGGGTGCTTATGGGACAGGGCACTATGGCTACACCTTC.